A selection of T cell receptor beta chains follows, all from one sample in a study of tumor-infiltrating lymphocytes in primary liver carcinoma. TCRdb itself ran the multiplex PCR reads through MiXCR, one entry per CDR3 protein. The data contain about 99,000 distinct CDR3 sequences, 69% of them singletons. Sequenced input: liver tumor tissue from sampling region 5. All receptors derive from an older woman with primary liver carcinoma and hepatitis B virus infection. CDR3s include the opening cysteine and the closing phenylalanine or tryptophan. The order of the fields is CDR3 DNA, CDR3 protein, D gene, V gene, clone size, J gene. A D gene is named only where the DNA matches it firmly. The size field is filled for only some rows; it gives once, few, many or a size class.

TGTTCCAGCAGCGGAATAGGGGATAGCTACGAGCAGTACTTC,CSSSGIGDSYEQYF,-,TRBV11-2,-,TRBJ2-7
TGTGCCAGCAGCCCTTTAGCGGGAAGCCCATACGACAGGAATACACAGTATTTT,CASSPLAGSPYDRNTQYF,TRBD2,TRBV7-8,-,TRBJ2-3
TGTGCCGGCAATTCGACAGGGACCACTCGAGCAACTAATGAAAAACTGTTTTTT,CAGNSTGTTRATNEKLFF,TRBD1,TRBV11-2,-,TRBJ1-4
TGTGCCAGTATGGAGGGGCCTGACAATCAGCCCCAGCATTTT,CASMEGPDNQPQHF,-,TRBV19,-,TRBJ1-5
TGCCCCAGCACCTTGGGTGGACCGTATGAGCAATTCTTC,CPSTLGGPYEQFF,-,TRBV5-1,-,TRBJ2-1
TGTGCCAGCAGCCGGACCGGGACAGGGACCGAGCAGTACTTC,CASSRTGTGTEQYF,TRBD1,TRBV14,many,TRBJ2-7
TGTGCTAGCAGCTTAGTACTGGACAGACATCTCTCTGGAAACACCATATATTTT,CASSLVLDRHLSGNTIYF,-,TRBV11-3,-,TRBJ1-3
TGTGTCAGCAGTGGGGGACTAGCGGGCTACAATGAGCAGTTCTTC,CVSSGGLAGYNEQFF,TRBD2,TRBV2,-,TRBJ2-1
TGTGCCAGCAGTTTAAGAGGGAAGGGCTACGAGCAGTACTTC,CASSLRGKGYEQYF,-,TRBV12-3/TRBV12-4,many,TRBJ2-7
TGTGTCAGCAGTTACGACAGGGCAGATCAGCCCCAGCATTTT,CVSSYDRADQPQHF,TRBD1,TRBV6-6,-,TRBJ1-5
TGTGTCAGCAGATCGTTCGGCTATACGCAGTATTTT,CVSRSFGYTQYF,-,TRBV11-3,-,TRBJ2-3
TGTGCCAGCAGCTTAAGTGGCAGAAACCGACCTGGGGCCAACGTCCTGACTTTC,CASSLSGRNRPGANVLTF,-,TRBV7-3,many,TRBJ2-6
TGTGCCAGCAGTGAGCGTGGACGTTTTAGCAATCAGCCCCAGCATTTT,CASSERGRFSNQPQHF,-,TRBV6-1,-,TRBJ1-5
TGTGCCAGCACTTACAGTGGATCTAGCAATCAGCCCCAGCATTTT,CASTYSGSSNQPQHF,-,TRBV6-6,-,TRBJ1-5
-,CNVGTGTSGSLHEKYF,-,TRBV29-1,-,TRBJ2-7
TGTGCCAGTAGTTTTATCGTGCCAGGGAGGATTCATGGCTACACCTTC,CASSFIVPGRIHGYTF,-,TRBV28,-,TRBJ1-2
TGTGCCAGCCAGTCCTTAGCGGGTCAAAAGAGCGAGCATTACTTC,CASQSLAGQKSEHYF,TRBD2,TRBV6-2/TRBV6-3,-,TRBJ2-7
TGCAGCGTTGTTTTCTCCATGAACGATGAAGCTTTCTTT,CSVVFSMNDEAFF,-,TRBV29-1,-,TRBJ1-1
TGTGCCATCAGCCTGACTGGACACGCGAACTCTGGGGTCAACATCCTGACTTTC,CAISLTGHANSGVNILTF,-,TRBV7-8,-,TRBJ2-6
TGTGCCAGCGGGGACAGAAACTATGGCTACACCTTC,CASGDRNYGYTF,TRBD1,TRBV28,-,TRBJ1-2
TGTGCCAGCAGTTACGAGAGGCGGCTTGTGGACACCGGGGAGCTGTTTTTT,CASSYERRLVDTGELFF,-,TRBV6-5,many,TRBJ2-2
TGTGCCAGCTCATTAGGGACTAGCGGGATCGCCGAGCAGTACTTC,CASSLGTSGIAEQYF,TRBD2,TRBV18,few,TRBJ2-7
TGTGCCAGTAGGCTACAAGGGTCGAGCGGGGAGCTGTTTTTT,CASRLQGSSGELFF,-,TRBV19,-,TRBJ2-2
TGCGGCGTACACAGGGGGGGGAGCACAAATACGCAGTATTTT,CGVHRGGSTNTQYF,-,TRBV29-1,-,TRBJ2-3
TGTGCCAGCAGTTTAATGGGAGCAACCGGGGAGCTGTTTTTT,CASSLMGATGELFF,-,TRBV12-3/TRBV12-4,many,TRBJ2-2
TGTGCCAACAACTTAGATCGAGGAGAAACACAGTATTTT,CANNLDRGETQYF,-,TRBV11-2,-,TRBJ2-3
TGTGCCAGCAGCTTAGAGCTCGGCTGGCTTTCCTACAATGAGCAGTTCTTC,CASSLELGWLSYNEQFF,-,TRBV11-3,-,TRBJ2-1
TGTGCCAGCACCCCGGGAGCAGATTACAATGAGCAGTTCTTC,CASTPGADYNEQFF,-,TRBV6-1,many,TRBJ2-1
TGTGTCAGCAGTTACGGGCGGGCTCATACGGATACGCAGTATTTT,CVSSYGRAHTDTQYF,-,TRBV6-1,few,TRBJ2-3
TGTGCCAGCAGGGGGGGTAGCGGGGCCTCCTACAATGAGCAGTTCTTC,CASRGGSGASYNEQFF,TRBD2,TRBV28,-,TRBJ2-1
TGTACCGGGAAGACCGGGGACGCTCAGCCCCAGTATTTT,CTGKTGDAQPQYF,-,TRBV6-6,-,TRBJ2-3
TGTGCCCGCAGTTTAGCAACCAGGGCGGCCAATTCACCCCTCCACTTT,CARSLATRAANSPLHF,-,TRBV12-3/TRBV12-4,-,TRBJ1-6
TGCAGCGTTGAAGATCAAGGAGACAGGGGGCTCCACGGCTACACCTTC,CSVEDQGDRGLHGYTF,TRBD1,TRBV29-1,many,TRBJ1-2
TGTGCCAGCAACTTAGGAACTAGCTGGAAGCTTGGGCAGTTCTTC,CASNLGTSWKLGQFF,-,TRBV11-3,-,TRBJ2-1
TGTGCCAGCAGCTTAATGGGGGCTGGGGCCAACGTCCTGACTTTC,CASSLMGAGANVLTF,-,TRBV7-8,many,TRBJ2-6
TGTGCCAGCAGACGACAGGGCGAAGCTTTCTTT,CASRRQGEAFF,TRBD1,TRBV6-5,many,TRBJ1-1